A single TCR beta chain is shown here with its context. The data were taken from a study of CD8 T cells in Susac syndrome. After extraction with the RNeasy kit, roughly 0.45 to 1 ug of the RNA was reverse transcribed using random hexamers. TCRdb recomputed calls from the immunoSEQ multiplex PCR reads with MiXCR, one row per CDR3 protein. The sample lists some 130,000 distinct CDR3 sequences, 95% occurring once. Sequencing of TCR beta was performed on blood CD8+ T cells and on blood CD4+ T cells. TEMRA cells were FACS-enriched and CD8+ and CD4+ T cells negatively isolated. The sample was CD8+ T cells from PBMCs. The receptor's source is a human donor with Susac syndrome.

The CDR3 here is CASSDSPLANNLGDTQYF. CDR3 nucleotide sequence: TGTGCCAGCAGCGATTCTCCACTAGCGAACAACCTAGGGGATACGCAGTATTTT. This rearrangement joins TRBV11-2 to TRBJ2-3, with TRBD2 identical over 7 bases. Germline V CDR1 and CDR2: SGHAT, FQNNGV. J was trimmed by 6 bases and V by 5 bases; bases with no gene match: 20. The CDR3 contains 18 residues. The entire variable domain, with the rest obtained from reference TRBV11-2 and TRBJ2-3, is as follows: EAGVAQSPRYKIIEKRQSVAFWCNPISGHATLYWYQQILGQGPKLLIQFQNNGVVDDSQLPKDRFSAERLKGVDSTLKIQPAKLEDSAVYLCASSDSPLANNLGDTQYFGPGTRLTVL.